This TCR beta chain was found in a study of blood T cell repertoires in COVID-19. Across the study: T cells, B-cell-depleted T cells, or PBMCs supplied cDNA or gDNA.

The assay was immunoSEQ multiplex PCR, and TCRdb's table has in-frame clones only and misses some. The sample includes roughly 100,000 clones, under 90% of them seen just once. Per the germline V gene, CDR1 is LNHDA and CDR2 is SQIVND (reference sequence). V dropped 6 bases and J dropped 6 bases, with 12 bases sitting between them. The CDR3 runs 14 residues. The sample comprised peripheral blood. This receptor was identified in an older woman with acute or convalescent COVID-19. V and J are TRBV19 and TRBJ1-6, with D possibly matching TRBD1 (5 bases). CDR3 nucleotide sequence: TGTGCCAGTAGCAGGGAGGTGGGTAATTCACCCCTCCACTTT. This codes for CASSREVGNSPLHF.